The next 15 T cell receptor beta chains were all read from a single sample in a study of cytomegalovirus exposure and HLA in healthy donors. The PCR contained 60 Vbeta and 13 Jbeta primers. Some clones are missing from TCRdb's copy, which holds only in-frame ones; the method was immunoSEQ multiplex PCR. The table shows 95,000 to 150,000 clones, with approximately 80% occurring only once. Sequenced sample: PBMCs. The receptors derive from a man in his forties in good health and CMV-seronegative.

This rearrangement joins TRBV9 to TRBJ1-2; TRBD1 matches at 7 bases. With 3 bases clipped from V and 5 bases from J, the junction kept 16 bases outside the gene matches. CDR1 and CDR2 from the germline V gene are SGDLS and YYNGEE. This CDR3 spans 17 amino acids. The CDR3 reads CASSANARGQRVYGYTF. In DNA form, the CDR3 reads TGTGCCAGCAGCGCCAATGCTAGGGGACAGCGTGTATATGGCTACACCTTC.

The CDR3 region has the DNA TGTGCCAGCAGCTTGTATGGGGCGCCTAATTCACCCCTCCACTTT. The encoded protein is CASSLYGAPNSPLHF. This chain joins TRBV5-6 and TRBJ1-6; TRBD1 is a possible D gene (5 bases). This CDR3 has 15 residues. Germline V gene lookup returns CDR1 SGHDT and CDR2 YYEEEE. V shed 1 base and J shed 6 bases, with 11 bases lying between them.

CDR3 region: CASSLGPGTADNQPQHF. As DNA, the CDR3 is TGTGCCAGCAGCTTAGGGCCCGGGACAGCAGACAATCAGCCCCAGCATTTT. The rearrangement links TRBV7-8 to TRBJ1-5; 7 nucleotides align to TRBD1. Germline lookup yields CDR1 SGHVS and CDR2 FQNEAQ. This CDR3 comprises 17 residues. V lost 1 base and J lost 3; bases outside the gene matches: 9.

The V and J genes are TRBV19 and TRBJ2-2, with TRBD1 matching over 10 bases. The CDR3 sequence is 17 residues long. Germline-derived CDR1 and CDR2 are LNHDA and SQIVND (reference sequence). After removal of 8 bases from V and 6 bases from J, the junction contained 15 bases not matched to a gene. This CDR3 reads CASGGIRGQGSSGELFF. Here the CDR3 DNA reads TGTGCCAGTGGAGGGATTCGGGGACAGGGGTCCTCCGGGGAGCTGTTTTTT.

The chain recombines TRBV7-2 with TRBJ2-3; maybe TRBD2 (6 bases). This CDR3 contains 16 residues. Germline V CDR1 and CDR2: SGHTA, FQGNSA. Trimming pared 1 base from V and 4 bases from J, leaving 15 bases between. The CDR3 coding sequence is TGTGCCAGCAGCTTAGTTCCAAGACTAGTTGCAGATACGCAGTATTTT. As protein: CASSLVPRLVADTQYF.

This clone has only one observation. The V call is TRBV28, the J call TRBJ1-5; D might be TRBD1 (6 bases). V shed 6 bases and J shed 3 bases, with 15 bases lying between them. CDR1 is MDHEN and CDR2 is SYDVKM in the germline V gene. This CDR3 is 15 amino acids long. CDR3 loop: CASRFRDRPNQPQHF. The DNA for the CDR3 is TGTGCCAGCAGATTCCGAGACAGGCCCAATCAGCCCCAGCATTTT.

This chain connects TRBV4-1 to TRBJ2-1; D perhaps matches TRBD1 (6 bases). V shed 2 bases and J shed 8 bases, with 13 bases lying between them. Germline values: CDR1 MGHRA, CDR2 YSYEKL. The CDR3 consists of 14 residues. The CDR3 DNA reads TGCGCCAGCAGCCAACGCCACCCAGGGGATGAGCAGTTCTTC. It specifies CASSQRHPGDEQFF.

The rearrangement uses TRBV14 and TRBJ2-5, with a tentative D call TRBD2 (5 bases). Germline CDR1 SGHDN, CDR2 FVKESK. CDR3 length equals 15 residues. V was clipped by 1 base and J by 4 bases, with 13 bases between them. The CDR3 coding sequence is TGTGCCAGCAGCCAAGTAGGGAGTCACCCAGAGACCCAGTACTTC. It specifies CASSQVGSHPETQYF.

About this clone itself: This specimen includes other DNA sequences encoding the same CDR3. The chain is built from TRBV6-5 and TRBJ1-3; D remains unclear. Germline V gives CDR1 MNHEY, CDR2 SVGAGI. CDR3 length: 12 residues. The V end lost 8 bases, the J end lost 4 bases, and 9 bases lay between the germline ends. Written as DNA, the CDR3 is TGTGCCAGCTCTAGTCAAGGAAACACCATATATTTT. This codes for CASSSQGNTIYF.

In nucleotides, the CDR3 is TGTGCCAGCGGGGGGCAGTGGCTAGCGGGGGGTTCCAGCTACAATGAGCAGTTCTTC. This encodes CASGGQWLAGGSSYNEQFF. The rearrangement links TRBV2 to TRBJ2-1; 11 bases align to TRBD2. V was clipped by 8 bases and J by 3 bases; unmatched bases: 18. The CDR3 totals 19 residues. Germline V gene data show CDR1 as SNHLY and CDR2 as FYNNEI.

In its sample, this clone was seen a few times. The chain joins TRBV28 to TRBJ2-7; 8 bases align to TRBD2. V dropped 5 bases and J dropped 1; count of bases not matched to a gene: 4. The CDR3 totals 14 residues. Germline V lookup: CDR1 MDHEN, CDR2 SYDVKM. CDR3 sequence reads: CASSPRGGSYEQYF. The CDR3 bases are TGTGCCAGCAGTCCCCGGGGGGGATCCTACGAGCAGTACTTC. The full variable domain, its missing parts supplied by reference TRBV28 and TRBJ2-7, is DVKVTQSSRYLVKRTGEKVFLECVQDMDHENMFWYRQDPGLGLRLIYFSYDVKMKEKGDIPEGYSVSREKKERFSLILESASTNQTSMYLCASSPRGGSYEQYFGPGTRLTVT.

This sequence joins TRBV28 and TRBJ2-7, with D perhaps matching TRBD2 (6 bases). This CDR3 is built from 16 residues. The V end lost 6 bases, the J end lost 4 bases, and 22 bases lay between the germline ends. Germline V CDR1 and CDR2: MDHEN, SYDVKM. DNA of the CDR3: TGTGCCAGCAGCTCCATGTCGGGACTTCCGCTGTACGAGCAGTACTTC. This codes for CASSSMSGLPLYEQYF.

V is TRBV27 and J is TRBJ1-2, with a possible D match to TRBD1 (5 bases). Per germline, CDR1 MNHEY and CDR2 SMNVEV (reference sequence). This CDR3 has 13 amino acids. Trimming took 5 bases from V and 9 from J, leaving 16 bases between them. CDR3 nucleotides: TGTGCCAGCAGTCATGGGGGGACTATTAGCTACACCTTC. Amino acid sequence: CASSHGGTISYTF.

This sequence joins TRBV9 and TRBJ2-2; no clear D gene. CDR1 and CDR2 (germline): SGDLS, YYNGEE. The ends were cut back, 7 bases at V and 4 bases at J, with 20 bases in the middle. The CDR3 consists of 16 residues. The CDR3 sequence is CASSPRSVRSTGELFF. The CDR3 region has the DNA TGTGCCAGCTCCCCTCGGTCGGTCCGTAGCACCGGGGAGCTGTTTTTT.

As DNA, the CDR3 is TGTGCCAGTAGTCCCGGGACAGGGGGGTTTCCTAGCAATCAGCCCCAGCATTTT. This gives the protein CASSPGTGGFPSNQPQHF. The chain combines TRBV19 with TRBJ1-5; 11 bases agree with TRBD1. This CDR3 spans 18 amino acids. V was clipped by 5 bases and J by 0 bases; unmatched bases: 9. Germline V gene sequence: CDR1 LNHDA, CDR2 SQIVND (reference sequence).